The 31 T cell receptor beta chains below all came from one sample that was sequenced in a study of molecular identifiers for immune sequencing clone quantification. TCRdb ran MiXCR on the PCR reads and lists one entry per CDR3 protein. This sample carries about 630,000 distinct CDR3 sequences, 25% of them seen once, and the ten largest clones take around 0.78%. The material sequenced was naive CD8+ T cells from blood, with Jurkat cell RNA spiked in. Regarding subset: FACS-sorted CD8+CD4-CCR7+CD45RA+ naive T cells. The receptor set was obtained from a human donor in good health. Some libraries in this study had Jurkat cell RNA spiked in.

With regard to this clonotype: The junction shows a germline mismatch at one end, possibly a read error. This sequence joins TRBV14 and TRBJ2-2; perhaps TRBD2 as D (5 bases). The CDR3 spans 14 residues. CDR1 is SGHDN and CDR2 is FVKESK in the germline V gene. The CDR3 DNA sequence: TGTGCCAGCAGCCAGATTGCGACCACCGGGGAGCTGCTTTTT. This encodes CASSQIATTGELLF.

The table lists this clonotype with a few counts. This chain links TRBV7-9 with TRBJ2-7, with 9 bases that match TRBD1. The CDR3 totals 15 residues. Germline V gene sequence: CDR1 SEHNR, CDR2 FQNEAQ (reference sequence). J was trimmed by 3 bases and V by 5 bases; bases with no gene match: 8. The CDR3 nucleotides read TGTGCCAGCAGCCCGACCGGGACAGGGCTCTACGAGCAGTACTTC. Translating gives CASSPTGTGLYEQYF.

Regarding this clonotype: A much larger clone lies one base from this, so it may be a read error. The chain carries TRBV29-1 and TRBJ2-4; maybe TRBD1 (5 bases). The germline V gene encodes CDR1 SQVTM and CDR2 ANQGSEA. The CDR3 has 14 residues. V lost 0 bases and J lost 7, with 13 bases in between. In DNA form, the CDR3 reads TGCAGCGTTGAAGAATGGGGAAAGGGGAACATTCAGTACTTC. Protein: CSVEEWGKGNIQYF.

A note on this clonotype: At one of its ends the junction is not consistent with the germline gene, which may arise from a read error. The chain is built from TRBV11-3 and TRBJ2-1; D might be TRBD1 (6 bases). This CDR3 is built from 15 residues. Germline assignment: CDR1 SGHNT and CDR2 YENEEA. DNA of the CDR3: TGTGCCAGCAGCACCGGGACACTATCCTACAATGAGCAGTTATTC. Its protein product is CASSTGTLSYNEQLF. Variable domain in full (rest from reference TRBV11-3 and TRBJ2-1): EAGVVQSPRYKIIEKKQPVAFWCNPISGHNTLYWYLQNLGQGPELLIRYENEEAVDDSQLPKDRFSAERLKGVDSTLKIQPAELGDSAVYLCASSTGTLSYNEQLFGPGTRLTVL.

CDR3: CSARDKEGGGSYEQYF. As DNA, the CDR3 is TGCAGTGCTAGAGATAAGGAGGGCGGGGGGTCCTACGAGCAGTACTTC. The genes are TRBV20-1 and TRBJ2-7; the match to TRBD2 covers 8 bases. Germline V gives CDR1 DFQATT, CDR2 SNEGSKA (reference sequence). The V and J ends lost 0 bases and 1 base, in that order; junction bases with no gene match: 8. The CDR3 spans 16 residues.

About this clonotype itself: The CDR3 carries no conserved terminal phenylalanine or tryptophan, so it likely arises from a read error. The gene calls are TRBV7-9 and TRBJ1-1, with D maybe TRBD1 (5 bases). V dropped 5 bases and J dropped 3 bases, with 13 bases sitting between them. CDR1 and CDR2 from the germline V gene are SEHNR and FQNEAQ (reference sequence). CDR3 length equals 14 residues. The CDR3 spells CASSPVTGDTEAFL. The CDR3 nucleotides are TGTGCCAGCAGCCCAGTGACGGGGGACACTGAAGCTTTCCTT.

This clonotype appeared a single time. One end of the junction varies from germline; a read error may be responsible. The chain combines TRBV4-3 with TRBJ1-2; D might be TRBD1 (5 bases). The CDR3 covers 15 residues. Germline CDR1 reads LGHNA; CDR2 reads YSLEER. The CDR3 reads CAGSQDRGVRYGYTF. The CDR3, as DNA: TGCGCCGGCAGCCAAGATCGGGGGGTGAGGTATGGCTACACCTTC.

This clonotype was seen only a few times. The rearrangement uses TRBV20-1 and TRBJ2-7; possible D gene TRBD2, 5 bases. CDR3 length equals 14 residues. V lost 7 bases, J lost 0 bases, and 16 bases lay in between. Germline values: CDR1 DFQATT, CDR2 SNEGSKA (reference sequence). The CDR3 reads CSGLVRDFSYEQYF. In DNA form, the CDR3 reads TGCAGTGGACTTGTCCGGGATTTCTCCTACGAGCAGTACTTC.

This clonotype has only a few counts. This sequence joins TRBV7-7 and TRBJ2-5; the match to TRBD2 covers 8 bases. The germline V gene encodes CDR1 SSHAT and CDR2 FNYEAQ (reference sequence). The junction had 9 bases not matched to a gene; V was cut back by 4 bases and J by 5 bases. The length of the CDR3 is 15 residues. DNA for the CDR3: TGTGCCAGCAGCTATCGACTAGCGTCGGCTGAGACCCAGTACTTC. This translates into CASSYRLASAETQYF.

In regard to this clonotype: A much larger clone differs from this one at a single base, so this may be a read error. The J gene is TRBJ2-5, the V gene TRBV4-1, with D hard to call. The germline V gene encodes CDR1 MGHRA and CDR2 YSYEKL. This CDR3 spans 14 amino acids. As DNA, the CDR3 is TGCGCCAGCATCCAAGATCCAGCCCAAGAGACCCAGTACTTC. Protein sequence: CASIQDPAQETQYF.

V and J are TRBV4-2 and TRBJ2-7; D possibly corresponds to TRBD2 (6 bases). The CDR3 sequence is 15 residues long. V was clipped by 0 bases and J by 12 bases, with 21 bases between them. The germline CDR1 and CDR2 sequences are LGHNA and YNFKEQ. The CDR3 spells CASSQELRGFYAPYF. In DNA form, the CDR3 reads TGTGCCAGCAGCCAAGAGTTGCGGGGCTTCTACGCGCCGTACTTC.

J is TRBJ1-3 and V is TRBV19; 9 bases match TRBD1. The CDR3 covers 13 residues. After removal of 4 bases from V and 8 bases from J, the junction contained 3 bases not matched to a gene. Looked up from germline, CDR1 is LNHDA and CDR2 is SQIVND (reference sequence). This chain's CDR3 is CASSRTGDDTIYF. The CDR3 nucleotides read TGTGCCAGTAGTAGGACAGGGGACGACACCATATATTTT.

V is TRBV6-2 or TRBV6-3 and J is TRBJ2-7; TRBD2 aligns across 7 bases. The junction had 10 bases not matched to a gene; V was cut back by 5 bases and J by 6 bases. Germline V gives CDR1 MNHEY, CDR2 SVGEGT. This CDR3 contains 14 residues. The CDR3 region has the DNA TGTGCCAGCAGTCCAGCGCTTACGGGGGGCGAGCAGTACTTC. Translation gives CASSPALTGGEQYF.

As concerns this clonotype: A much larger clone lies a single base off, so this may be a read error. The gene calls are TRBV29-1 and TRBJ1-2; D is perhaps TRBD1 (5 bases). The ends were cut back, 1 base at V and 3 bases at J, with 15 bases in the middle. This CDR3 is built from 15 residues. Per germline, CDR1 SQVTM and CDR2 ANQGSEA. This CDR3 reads CSVEAFQGAHYGYTF. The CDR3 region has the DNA TGCAGCGTTGAAGCGTTTCAGGGTGCGCACTATGGCTACACCTTC.

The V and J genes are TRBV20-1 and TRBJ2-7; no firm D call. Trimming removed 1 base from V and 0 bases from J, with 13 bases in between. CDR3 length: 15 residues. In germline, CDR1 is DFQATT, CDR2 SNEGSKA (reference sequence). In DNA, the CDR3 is TGCAGTGCTAGAGTCGTCGGAACAAACTCCTACGAGCAGTACTTC. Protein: CSARVVGTNSYEQYF.

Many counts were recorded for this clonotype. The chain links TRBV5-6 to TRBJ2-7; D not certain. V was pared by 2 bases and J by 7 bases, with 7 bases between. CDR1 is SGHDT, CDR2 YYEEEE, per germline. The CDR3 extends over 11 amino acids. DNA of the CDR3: TGTGCCAGCAGCTTAAGCTTGGAGCAGTACTTC. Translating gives CASSLSLEQYF.

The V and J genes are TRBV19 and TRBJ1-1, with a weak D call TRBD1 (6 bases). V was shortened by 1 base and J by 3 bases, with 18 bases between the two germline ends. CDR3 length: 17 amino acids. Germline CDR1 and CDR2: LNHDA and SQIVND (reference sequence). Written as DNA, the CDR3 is TGTGCCAGTAGTATAGCCTTGTGGGGGGGCGTCGACACTGAAGCTTTCTTT. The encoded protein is CASSIALWGGVDTEAFF.

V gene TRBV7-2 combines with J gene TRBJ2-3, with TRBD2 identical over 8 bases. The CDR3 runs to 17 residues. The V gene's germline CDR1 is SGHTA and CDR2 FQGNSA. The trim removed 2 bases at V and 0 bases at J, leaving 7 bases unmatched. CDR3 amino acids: CASSLSTAGASTDTQYF. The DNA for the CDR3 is TGTGCCAGCAGCTTATCCACAGCGGGAGCTAGCACAGATACGCAGTATTTT.

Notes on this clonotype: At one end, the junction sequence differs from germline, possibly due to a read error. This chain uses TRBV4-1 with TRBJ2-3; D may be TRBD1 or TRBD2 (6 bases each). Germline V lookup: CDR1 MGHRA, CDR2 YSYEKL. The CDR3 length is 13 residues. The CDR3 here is CASSQTRTATQYF. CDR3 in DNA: TGCGCCAGCAGCCAGACTAGGACAGCTACGCAGTATTTT.

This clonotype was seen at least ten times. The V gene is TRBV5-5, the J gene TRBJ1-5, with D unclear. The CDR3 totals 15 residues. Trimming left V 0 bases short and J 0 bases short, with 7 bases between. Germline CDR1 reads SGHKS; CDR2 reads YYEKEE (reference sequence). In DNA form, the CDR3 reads TGTGCCAGCAGCTTGGGCACGTATAGCAATCAGCCCCAGCATTTT. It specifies CASSLGTYSNQPQHF.

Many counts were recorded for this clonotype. CDR3 nucleotides: TGCGCCAGCAGCTTGGGACAGGGTTTCGCAGATACGCAGTATTTT. Translated: CASSLGQGFADTQYF. The chain recombines TRBV5-1 with TRBJ2-3; 7 bases are shared with TRBD1. Germline CDR1 reads SGHRS; CDR2 reads YFSETQ. The CDR3 length is 15 residues. With V trimmed by 0 bases and J by 4 bases, 5 bases remained unmatched.

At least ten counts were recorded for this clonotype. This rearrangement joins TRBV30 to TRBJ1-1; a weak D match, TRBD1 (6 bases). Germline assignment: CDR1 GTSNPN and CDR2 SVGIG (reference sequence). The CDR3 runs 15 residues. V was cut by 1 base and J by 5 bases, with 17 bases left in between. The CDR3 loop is CAWSEQTGPWTEAFF. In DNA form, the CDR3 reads TGTGCCTGGAGTGAACAGACAGGCCCCTGGACTGAAGCTTTCTTT.

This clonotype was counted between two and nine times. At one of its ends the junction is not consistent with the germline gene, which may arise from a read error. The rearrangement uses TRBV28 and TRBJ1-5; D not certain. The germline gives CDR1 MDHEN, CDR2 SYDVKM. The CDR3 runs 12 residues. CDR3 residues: CASSFPNQPQRF. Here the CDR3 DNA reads TGTGCCAGCAGTTTTCCCAATCAGCCCCAGCGTTTT.

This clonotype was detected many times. The CDR3 here is CSVEAGTVINEQFF. For the CDR3, the DNA is TGCAGCGTTGAAGCAGGGACTGTGATCAATGAGCAGTTCTTC. The chain is built from TRBV29-1 and TRBJ2-1; possible D gene TRBD2, 6 bases. Trimming left V 1 base short and J 6 bases short, with 13 bases between. The CDR3 has 14 residues. CDR1 SQVTM and CDR2 ANQGSEA come from the germline V gene.

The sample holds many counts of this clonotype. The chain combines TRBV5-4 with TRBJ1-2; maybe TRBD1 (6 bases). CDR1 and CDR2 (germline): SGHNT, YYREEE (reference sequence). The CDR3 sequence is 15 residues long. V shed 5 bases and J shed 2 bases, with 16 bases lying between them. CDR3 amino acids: CASRATGFANYGYTF. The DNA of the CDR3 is TGTGCCAGCAGAGCCACAGGGTTTGCGAACTATGGCTACACCTTC. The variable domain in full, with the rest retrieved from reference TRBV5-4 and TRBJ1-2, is ETGVTQSPTHLIKTRGQQVTLRCSSQSGHNTVSWYQQALGQGPQFIFQYYREEENGRGNFPPRFSGLQFPNYSSELNVNALELDDSALYLCASRATGFANYGYTFGSGTRLTVV.

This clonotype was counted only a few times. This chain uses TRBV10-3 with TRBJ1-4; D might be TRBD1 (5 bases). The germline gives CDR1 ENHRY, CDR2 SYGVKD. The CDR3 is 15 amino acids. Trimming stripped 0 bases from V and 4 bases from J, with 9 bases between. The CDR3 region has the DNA TGTGCCATCAGTGAGTCGGGAGGGGTTAATGAAAAACTGTTTTTT. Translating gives CAISESGGVNEKLFF.

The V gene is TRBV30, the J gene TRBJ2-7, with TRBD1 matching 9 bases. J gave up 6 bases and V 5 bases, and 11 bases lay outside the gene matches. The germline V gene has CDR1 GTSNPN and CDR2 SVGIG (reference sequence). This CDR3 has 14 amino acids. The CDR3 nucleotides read TGTGCCTGGGAAGCCGGGACAGGGTGGGGCGAGCAGTACTTC. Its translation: CAWEAGTGWGEQYF.

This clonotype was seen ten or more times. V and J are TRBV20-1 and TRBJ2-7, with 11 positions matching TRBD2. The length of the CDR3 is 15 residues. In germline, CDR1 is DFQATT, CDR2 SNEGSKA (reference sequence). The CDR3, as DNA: TGCAGCGTCACTAGCGGGGGCTCTTATGACTTCGAGCAGTACTTC. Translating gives CSVTSGGSYDFEQYF.

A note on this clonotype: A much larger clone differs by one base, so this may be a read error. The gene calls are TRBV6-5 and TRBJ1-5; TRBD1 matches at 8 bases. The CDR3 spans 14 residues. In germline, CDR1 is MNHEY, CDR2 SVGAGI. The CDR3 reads CAGSDDRGRQPQHF. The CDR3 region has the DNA TGTGCCGGCAGCGACGACAGGGGACGTCAGCCCCAGCATTTT.

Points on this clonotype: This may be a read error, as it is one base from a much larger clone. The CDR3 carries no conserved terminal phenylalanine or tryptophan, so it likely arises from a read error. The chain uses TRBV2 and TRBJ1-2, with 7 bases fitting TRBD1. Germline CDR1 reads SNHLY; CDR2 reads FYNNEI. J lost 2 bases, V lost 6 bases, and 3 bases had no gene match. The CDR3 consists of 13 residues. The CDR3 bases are TGTGCCAGCAGGTCGGGACAGAACTATGGCTACACCTAC. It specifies CASRSGQNYGYTY.

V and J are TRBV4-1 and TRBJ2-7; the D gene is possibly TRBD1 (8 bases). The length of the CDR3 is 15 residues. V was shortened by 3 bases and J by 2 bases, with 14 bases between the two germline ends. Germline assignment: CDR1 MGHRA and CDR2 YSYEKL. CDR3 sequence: CASSHRTGTTYEQYF. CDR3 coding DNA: TGCGCCAGCAGCCACCGGACAGGGACTACCTACGAGCAGTACTTC.